The next 10 T cell receptor beta chains were all read from a single sample in a study of T cells in women clearing cervical HPV infection. Some clones are missing from TCRdb's copy, which holds only in-frame ones; the method was immunoSEQ multiplex PCR. The sample totals roughly 30,000 clones; its top ten clones hold about 7%. Sequencing was performed on blood buffy coat. All receptors derive from a woman between 18 and 70 years old with a cervical HPV16 infection that either progressed to CIN3+ or cleared (not recorded which).

The sequenced CDR3 bases are TGTGCCACCAGCAGACCACAGGAAGGAACCTATGGC. Translation: CATSRPQEGTYG. The entire CDR3 is CATSRPQEGTYGYTF. V and J are TRBV15 and TRBJ1-2; possible D gene TRBD1, 5 bases. The sequenced fragment ends 3 residues before the CDR3 boundary, so the rest is inferred from the germline J gene. CDR3 length: 15 amino acids. V gave up 2 bases and J gave up 4 bases, with 14 bases separating them. Germline lookup yields CDR1 LNHNV and CDR2 YYDKDF (reference sequence).

Concerning this clone: The CDR3 end is not reached by the read, which stops 3 residues before it; the germline J gene fills it in. This rearrangement joins TRBV7-3 to TRBJ2-5; 11 bases agree with TRBD2. Germline V gene lookup returns CDR1 SGHTA and CDR2 FQGTGA. CDR3 length equals 15 residues. V lost 6 bases, J lost 0 bases, and 3 bases stayed unmatched. The CDR3 reads CASSRLAGNQETQYF. The sequenced part of the CDR3 DNA is TGTGCCAGCAGTCGACTAGCGGGGAACCAAGAGACC.

As concerns this clone: Sequencing ends 3 residues short of the CDR3 end; the germline J gene provides the rest. The gene calls are TRBV11-2 and TRBJ2-3, with D maybe TRBD1 (5 bases). Germline CDR1 SGHAT, CDR2 FQNNGV. The CDR3 loop spans 15 amino acids. The CDR3 bases that were read are TGTGCCAGCAGCTTGGTCCCAGGGTACCAAGAGACG. Protein product: CASSLVPGYQET. The whole CDR3 protein is CASSLVPGYQETQYF. Filled out from reference TRBV11-2 and TRBJ2-3, the complete variable domain reads EAGVAQSPRYKIIEKRQSVAFWCNPISGHATLYWYQQILGQGPKLLIQFQNNGVVDDSQLPKDRFSAERLKGVDSTLKIQPAKLEDSAVYLCASSLVPGYQETQYFGPGTRLTVL.

To note about this clone: The read terminates 3 residues before the CDR3 end, so the remaining end is supplied by the germline J gene. V and J are TRBV6-4 and TRBJ2-3; TRBD1 matches 8 bases. This CDR3 is 18 amino acids long. Germline loops: CDR1 MRHNA, CDR2 SNTAGT. CDR3 DNA (partial): TGTGCCAGCAGTGACATCGACAGGGGCCTTGAGGGCAATCAGCCG. It encodes CASSDIDRGLEGNQP. The CDR3 in its entirety is CASSDIDRGLEGNQPQYF.

Remarks on this clone: The CDR3 is cut off 3 residues early in the read; its end comes from the germline J gene. The J gene is TRBJ2-2, the V gene TRBV23-1; tentatively, D is TRBD1 (6 bases). TRBV23-1 is reported as an ORF; its role is uncertain. This CDR3 comprises 20 residues. V gave up 2 bases and J gave up 5 bases, with 27 bases separating them. The sequenced CDR3 bases are TGCGCCAGCAGTCAAAAGTTCGAATCCGGGACACCCAGGTCGACCGGGGAG. Encoded protein: CASSQKFESGTPRSTGE. From start to end, the CDR3 is CASSQKFESGTPRSTGELFF.

With respect to this clone: Sequencing ends 3 residues short of the CDR3 end; the germline J gene provides the rest. The J gene is TRBJ2-3, the V gene TRBV10-3; no clear D. The V end lost 8 bases, the J end lost 2 bases, and 8 bases lay between the germline ends. Germline V gives CDR1 ENHRY, CDR2 SYGVKD. CDR3 size: 12 residues. The CDR3 bases that were read are TGTGCCATCCGTACTTCCACAGATACG. Amino acids: CAIRTSTDT. From start to end, the CDR3 is CAIRTSTDTQYF.

To note about this clone: The read finishes 3 residues shy of the CDR3 end, and the germline J gene is used to complete it. The genes are TRBV10-3 and TRBJ2-1, with 7 bases identical to TRBD2. This CDR3 is built from 16 residues. Germline CDR1 is ENHRY and CDR2 is SYGVKD. With V trimmed by 3 bases and J by 8 bases, 13 bases remained unmatched. CDR3 protein: CAISDHVRTRRDEQFF. CDR3 DNA, as far as it was read: TGTGCCATCAGTGATCATGTTCGGACTAGGCGTGATGAG.

Turning to this clone: The read ends 3 residues before the CDR3 terminus; that terminus is restored from the germline J gene. The V call is TRBV5-1, the J call TRBJ2-7; 7 bases align to TRBD2. The CDR3 sequence is 16 residues long. J was trimmed by 0 bases and V by 4 bases; bases with no gene match: 10. CDR1 is SGHRS and CDR2 is YFSETQ in the germline V gene. This CDR3 reads CASSSGERKSSYEQYF. CDR3 DNA (partial): TGCGCCAGCAGCAGCGGGGAGAGAAAAAGCTCCTACGAG.

Concerning this clone itself: The read ends 3 residues early relative to the CDR3; the germline J gene fills the gap. The genes are TRBV19 and TRBJ2-2; 9 bases are a match to TRBD2. Germline loops: CDR1 LNHDA, CDR2 SQIVND (reference sequence). The CDR3 has 14 amino acids. With V trimmed by 8 bases and J by 2 bases, 3 bases remained unmatched. CDR3 sequence: CASVGTSNTGELFF. CDR3 bases read: TGTGCCAGTGTTGGGACTAGCAACACCGGGGAG.

Details on this clone: The sequence runs out 3 residues before the end of the CDR3; the remainder is reconstructed from the germline J gene. The J gene is TRBJ2-5, the V gene TRBV2; 9 bases are a match to TRBD2. CDR1 SNHLY and CDR2 FYNNEI come from the germline V gene. Trimming took 7 bases from V and 0 from J; bases not matched to a gene: 6. CDR3 length: 15 amino acids. CDR3 DNA, as far as it was read: TGTGCCAGCACTGGGACTAGCTCATACCAAGAGACC. As protein: CASTGTSSYQET. In full, the CDR3 reads CASTGTSSYQETQYF.